The 27 T cell receptor beta chains in this list originate from one sample, sequenced in a study of OX40 agonist ivuxolimab in advanced cancers. Clones were sequenced by immunoSEQ multiplex PCR, and TCRdb holds only the in-frame ones, with some missing. This table has around 70,000 clones, approximately 85% appearing once. Here the sequenced sample was CD4+ or CD8+ T cells sorted from blood, taken in a trial of the OX40 agonist ivuxolimab. The receptors were gathered from an adult with an advanced solid tumor such as melanoma, head and neck, liver or kidney cancer.

The chain is built from TRBV7-6 and TRBJ2-5; TRBD2 aligns across 9 bases. After removal of 7 bases from V and 1 base from J, the junction contained 7 bases not matched to a gene. This CDR3 region has 15 residues. The germline V gene has CDR1 SGHVS and CDR2 FNYEAQ. The chain's CDR3 is CASTQSGGRQETQYF. CDR3 DNA sequence: TGTGCCAGCACCCAGAGCGGGGGGCGCCAAGAGACCCAGTACTTC.

The table lists this clone with a few counts. The V and J genes are TRBV7-9 and TRBJ2-7, with 7 nucleotides matching TRBD1. With 5 bases clipped from V and 1 base from J, the junction kept 2 bases outside the gene matches. Germline CDR1 SEHNR, CDR2 FQNEAQ (reference sequence). The CDR3 is 13 residues long. CDR3 in amino acids: CASSTTGSYEQYF. The DNA of the CDR3 is TGTGCCAGCAGCACGACAGGGTCCTACGAGCAGTACTTC.

The chain is built from TRBV12-5 and TRBJ1-5; D ambiguous. The ends were cut back, 1 base at V and 4 bases at J, with 20 bases in the middle. This CDR3 has 18 amino acids. The germline V gene encodes CDR1 LGHNT and CDR2 FRNRAP. The CDR3 reads CASGLDGGWIRENQPQHF. For the CDR3, the DNA is TGTGCTAGTGGTTTGGATGGCGGGTGGATTCGGGAGAATCAGCCCCAGCATTTT.

V and J are TRBV5-3 and TRBJ1-5; TRBD1 matches 8 bases. TRBV5-3 is noted as an ORF with a role that remains uncertain. This CDR3 region has 18 residues. With 2 bases clipped from V and 9 bases from J, the junction kept 19 bases outside the gene matches. The CDR3 protein is CARSFPGQAFLRSWPQHF. In DNA form, the CDR3 reads TGTGCCAGAAGCTTTCCGGGACAGGCTTTTTTAAGAAGTTGGCCCCAGCATTTT.

This chain links TRBV11-1 with TRBJ1-4, with a possible D match to TRBD1 (6 bases). Germline V gene lookup returns CDR1 SGHAT and CDR2 FQDESV (reference sequence). The V and J ends lost 4 bases and 2 bases respectively, with 8 bases between them. CDR3 length equals 14 residues. CDR3 bases: TGTGCCAGCAGCTGGGGGCCGACTAATGAAAAACTGTTTTTT. Translated, it gives CASSWGPTNEKLFF.

The V gene is TRBV28, the J gene TRBJ2-3; D could derive from TRBD1 or TRBD2 (5 bases each). Germline CDR1 and CDR2: MDHEN and SYDVKM. The V end lost 10 bases, the J end lost 0 bases, and 11 bases lay between the germline ends. The CDR3 is 13 amino acids. The CDR3 DNA reads as TGTGCCACCAGGGACGGAAGCACAGATACGCAGTATTTT. This sequence encodes CATRDGSTDTQYF.

This clone was observed a few times. CDR3 in amino acids: CASSEWGQGTFYTYEQYF. The CDR3 DNA sequence: TGTGCCAGCAGTGAATGGGGACAGGGGACTTTTTATACCTACGAGCAGTACTTC. This chain links TRBV6-1 with TRBJ2-7; TRBD1 agrees at 10 bases. Unmatched junction bases numbered 12, after V lost 2 bases and J lost 2 bases. In germline, CDR1 is MNHNS, CDR2 SASEGT. This CDR3 comprises 18 residues.

This clone was recorded a few times. This sample also contains other DNA sequences that code for the same CDR3. The CDR3 region is CASSRDRGYTF. CDR3 DNA sequence: TGCGCCAGCAGCCGAGACCGGGGCTACACCTTC. This sequence joins TRBV4-1 and TRBJ1-2; unclear D gene. CDR3 size: 11 residues. Germline V lookup: CDR1 MGHRA, CDR2 YSYEKL. Trimming removed 4 bases from V and 8 bases from J, with 8 bases in between.

The gene calls are TRBV7-6 and TRBJ2-1; 13 bases align to TRBD2. This CDR3 has 15 amino acids. The germline CDR1 and CDR2 sequences are SGHVS and FNYEAQ. After removal of 5 bases from V and 8 bases from J, the junction contained 6 bases not matched to a gene. The CDR3: CASSARLAGGYEQFF. DNA for the CDR3: TGTGCCAGCAGCGCTCGACTAGCGGGGGGTTATGAGCAGTTCTTC.

This chain uses TRBV5-5 with TRBJ2-5; TRBD2 agrees at 7 bases. This CDR3 is 14 amino acids long. Trimming cost V 2 bases and J 1 base; bases outside gene matches: 2. The germline V gene encodes CDR1 SGHKS and CDR2 YYEKEE (reference sequence). The DNA of the CDR3 is TGTGCCAGCAGCTTAGGGAGGGCCCAAGAGACCCAGTACTTC. This sequence encodes CASSLGRAQETQYF.

The DNA for the CDR3 is TGTGCCAGCAGTCCAGGGGGTAGGTCACCCCTCCACTTT. Protein sequence: CASSPGGRSPLHF. This chain joins TRBV5-6 and TRBJ1-6; 7 bases fit TRBD1. The CDR3 length is 13 residues. Germline V CDR1 and CDR2: SGHDT, YYEEEE. V gave up 5 bases and J gave up 10 bases; unmatched junction bases: 6.

As for this clone: One end of the junction does not line up with germline, which may come from a read error. The chain uses TRBV6-4 and TRBJ2-5; D not resolved. The CDR3 runs to 13 residues. Germline CDR1 and CDR2: MRHNA and SNTAGT. CDR3 in DNA: TGTGCCAGCAGCAGAGAACTCCAAGAGCCCCAGTACTTC. Protein product: CASSRELQEPQYF.

The rearrangement joins TRBV19 to TRBJ2-7; D may be TRBD1 (6 bases). The germline V gene encodes CDR1 LNHDA and CDR2 SQIVND (reference sequence). The CDR3 covers 15 residues. Trimming removed 1 base from V and 2 bases from J, with 12 bases in between. CDR3 amino acids: CASSIARGTTYEQYF. CDR3 DNA: TGTGCCAGTAGTATAGCCAGGGGAACCACCTACGAGCAGTACTTC.

The chain couples TRBV20-1 to TRBJ2-1; D not resolved. Germline V gene data show CDR1 as DFQATT and CDR2 as SNEGSKA (reference sequence). CDR3 size: 11 residues. Trimming pared 6 bases from V and 10 bases from J, leaving 13 bases between. The DNA for the CDR3 is TGCAGTGCCCGGACCCTTCGCGAGCAGTTCTTC. It is translated as CSARTLREQFF.

In regard to this clone: Other DNA sequences in this sample translate to the same CDR3. The chain's CDR3 is CAWSLGSGGGTQYF. The CDR3 DNA sequence: TGTGCCTGGAGTCTAGGGAGTGGGGGTGGGACCCAGTACTTC. The gene calls are TRBV30 and TRBJ2-5; D tentatively reads TRBD1 or TRBD2 (5 bases each). Between the trimmed V and J ends, which lost 2 bases and 7 bases, there was a span of 17 bases. CDR1 GTSNPN and CDR2 SVGIG come from the germline V gene (reference sequence). The length of the CDR3 is 14 residues.

This chain joins TRBV5-7 and TRBJ2-7; 11 bases agree with TRBD1. TRBV5-7 is designated an ORF whose function remains uncertain. There are 15 residues in the CDR3. Germline trimming cut 0 bases from V and 7 bases from J; bases unmatched to any gene: 6. CDR3 nucleotides: TGTGCCAGCAGCTTGGTGGACAGGGGGCAAGGGGAGCAGTACTTC. It specifies CASSLVDRGQGEQYF.

The chain has TRBV9 and TRBJ2-6; D might be TRBD2 (6 bases). Germline CDR1 reads SGDLS; CDR2 reads YYNGEE. The ends were cut back, 0 bases at V and 4 bases at J, with 17 bases in the middle. The CDR3 consists of 18 residues. In DNA form, the CDR3 reads TGTGCCAGCAGCGTAGGAGGGTTAGGGGACTCCGGGGCCAACGTCCTGACTTTC. Amino acids: CASSVGGLGDSGANVLTF.

This clone has just one count. This rearrangement joins TRBV6-6 to TRBJ1-5; maybe TRBD1 (6 bases). Germline V gene data show CDR1 as MNHNY and CDR2 as SVGAGI (reference sequence). Between the trimmed V and J ends, which lost 6 bases and 5 bases, there was a span of 14 bases. The CDR3 totals 14 residues. Here the CDR3 reads CASSRGQVYQPQHF. CDR3 coding DNA: TGTGCCAGCAGCCGGGGACAAGTTTATCAGCCCCAGCATTTT.

The chain recombines TRBV10-3 with TRBJ2-1; D remains unclear. CDR1 is ENHRY, CDR2 SYGVKD, per germline. V was trimmed by 6 bases and J by 8 bases, leaving 11 bases between them. CDR3 size: 12 residues. Written as DNA, the CDR3 is TGTGCCATCAGGCAGGATAGATATGAGCAGTTCTTC. It yields the protein CAIRQDRYEQFF.

V and J are TRBV7-9 and TRBJ2-2; 14 bases line up with TRBD2. This CDR3 has 18 amino acids. V lost 1 base, J lost 4 bases, and 5 bases stayed unmatched. Per the germline V gene, CDR1 is SEHNR and CDR2 is FQNEAQ (reference sequence). The CDR3 reads CASSLGGLAGGITGELFF. The CDR3 coding sequence is TGTGCCAGCAGCTTAGGAGGACTAGCGGGAGGTATCACCGGGGAGCTGTTTTTT.

The V call is TRBV28, the J call TRBJ1-4; D is unclear. CDR3 size: 14 residues. Germline V lookup: CDR1 MDHEN, CDR2 SYDVKM. Trimming cost V 9 bases and J 0 bases, with 11 bases left between them. CDR3 DNA: TGTGCCAGTTACCACGCCGCAACTAATGAAAAACTGTTTTTT. Translation: CASYHAATNEKLFF.

The V call is TRBV4-1, the J call TRBJ2-7; 9 bases map to TRBD1. Germline lookup yields CDR1 MGHRA and CDR2 YSYEKL. This CDR3 is built from 15 residues. J lost 6 bases, V lost 2 bases, and 8 bases had no gene match. The CDR3 region has the DNA TGCGCCAGCAGCCAATACGGACAGGGGCGGTCCGAGCAGTACTTC. It is translated as CASSQYGQGRSEQYF.

This clone appeared once. The rearrangement joins TRBV30 to TRBJ2-2; D not certain. V lost 2 bases and J 4 bases, leaving 5 bases between the germline ends. This CDR3 has 12 residues. Looked up from germline, CDR1 is GTSNPN and CDR2 is SVGIG (reference sequence). In DNA, the CDR3 is TGTGCCTGGAGTCCGGGCACCGGGGAGCTGTTTTTT. Its translation is CAWSPGTGELFF.

This clone was seen just once. CDR3 nucleotides: TGTGCTAGTGGTTCCGGGACCGGCTACGAGCAGTACTTC. The encoded protein is CASGSGTGYEQYF. The chain recombines TRBV12-5 with TRBJ2-7, with D tentatively TRBD1 or TRBD2 (5 bases each). The V end was cut by 4 bases, the J end by 3 bases, with 10 bases between. This CDR3 region has 13 residues. CDR1 is LGHNT and CDR2 is FRNRAP in the germline V gene.

Points on this clone: Compared with germline, one end of the junction differs, possibly owing to a read error. The rearrangement links TRBV30 to TRBJ2-7, with a possible D match to TRBD1 (6 bases). This CDR3 has 14 residues. Germline CDR1 and CDR2: GTSNPN and SVGIG (reference sequence). This CDR3 is CAWSVQGTLSVGHF. Here the CDR3 DNA reads TGTGCCTGGAGTGTACAAGGGACATTAAGTGTCGGGCACTTC.

The CDR3 loop is CASSLRDSPLHF. The DNA for the CDR3 is TGCGCCAGCAGCCTCAGAGATTCACCCCTCCACTTT. This chain uses TRBV4-1 with TRBJ1-6; D is undetermined. This CDR3 region has 12 residues. V lost 4 bases and J 8 bases, leaving 6 bases between the germline ends. Per germline, CDR1 MGHRA and CDR2 YSYEKL.

V and J are TRBV10-2 and TRBJ1-1; possibly TRBD1 for D (6 bases). V was trimmed by 8 bases and J by 8 bases, leaving 12 bases between them. CDR1 and CDR2 (germline): WSHSY, SAAADI. The CDR3 consists of 11 residues. This CDR3 is CASAGQIEAFF. The CDR3 DNA reads as TGCGCCAGCGCAGGACAGATAGAAGCTTTCTTT.